Detailed here is one T cell receptor (beta chain). Its antigen is as yet unknown. The record originates from a study of CD8 T cells in ankylosing spondylitis. MiXCR, run by TCRdb on the 5' RACE reads, gives a single entry per CDR3 protein. The repertoire holds around 340,000 distinct CDR3 sequences, with 20% as singletons. Study results and limitations: Seemingly characteristic of ankylosing spondylitis blood was a TCR beta motif consisting of under ten highly homologous variants. In synovial fluid and blood from reactive arthritis, some motif variants were previously reported. Matched synovial fluid from ankylosing spondylitis patients was reported to be enriched for disease-linked clones.

This CDR3 region has 20 residues. CDR1 and CDR2 from the germline V gene are MNHEY and SVGEGT. J lost 0 bases, V lost 0 bases, and 15 bases had no gene match. The sequencing input was blood, either unsorted or a sorted T cell fraction (not recorded which). The chain is built from TRBV6-2 or TRBV6-3 and TRBJ2-7, with 9 bases identical to TRBD1. The sequence was collected from a male donor with ankylosing spondylitis or in good health (not recorded which). The chain's CDR3 is CASSYSRPFLDRGYSYEQYF. The DNA for the CDR3 is TGTGCCAGCAGTTACTCGAGACCCTTCTTAGACAGGGGGTACTCCTACGAGCAGTACTTC.